This is a list of T cell receptor beta chains from one sample in a study of T-cell reconstitution after alpha-beta-depleted transplantation in children. Each CDR3 protein gets one entry after TCRdb re-called the PCR reads with MiXCR. The sample has hundreds of thousands of distinct CDR3 sequences, around 23% seen once. Here the sequenced sample was PBMCs, mostly from graft donor cells, taken 360 days after TCRalphabeta/CD19-depleted stem cell transplant. The receptors derive from a boy under three years old who had a stem cell transplant for acute myeloid leukemia, so the T cells may come from the graft donor. CDR3s include the opening cysteine and the closing phenylalanine or tryptophan. Each record gives: D gene, J gene, V gene, clone size, CDR3 DNA, CDR3 protein. The D gene is left open where the match is weak. Size is omitted from some rows. Given values are once, few, many or a class for expanded clones.

>TRBD2|TRBJ2-1|TRBV20-1|-
TGCAGTGCTATGAGCGGGGGCTTTAACAATGAGCAGTTCTTC
CSAMSGGFNNEQFF
>-|TRBJ2-2|TRBV7-7|few
TGTGCCAGCAGCTTAGGAACACGACCAACCGGGGAGCTGTTTTTT
CASSLGTRPTGELFF
>TRBD1|TRBJ1-5|TRBV12-3/TRBV12-4|few
TGTGCCAGCAGTTTTTCCGGACAGGCCAATCAGCCCCAGCATTTT
CASSFSGQANQPQHF
>-|TRBJ2-1|TRBV29-1|-
TGCAGCGCCGCTATCCCAACCGGGACGGGAACCTACAATGAGCAGTTCTTC
CSAAIPTGTGTYNEQFF
>-|TRBJ2-1|TRBV12-3/TRBV12-4|few
TGTGCCAGCACCGAATTCTACGGAGGACCCTACAATGAGCAGTTCTTC
CASTEFYGGPYNEQFF
>-|TRBJ2-1|TRBV20-1|-
TGCAGTGCTAGAGAACCTACGAGAGCCTACAATGAGCAGTTCTTC
CSAREPTRAYNEQFF
>TRBD1|TRBJ2-1|TRBV9|-
TGTGCCAGCAGCGTAGCCGAAAAGGAGGGGACAGGGGGCGCGAACAATGAGCAGTTCTTC
CASSVAEKEGTGGANNEQFF
>TRBD2|TRBJ2-1|TRBV4-3|-
TGCGCCAGCAGCCAAGATTTCCTAGCGGGGGGGCCTGATGAGCAGTTCTTC
CASSQDFLAGGPDEQFF
>TRBD2|TRBJ2-1|TRBV10-3|few
TGTGCCATCAGATCATTAAGCGGGGGGGCCGGCAATGAGCAGTTCTTC
CAIRSLSGGAGNEQFF
>TRBD2|TRBJ2-3|TRBV11-2|-
TGTGCCAGCAGTGTGGGAGGGACTCTAAGGGATACGCAGTATTTT
CASSVGGTLRDTQYF
>-|TRBJ1-6|TRBV6-5|-
TGTGCCAGCAGTTACACCCCTCATGGAGCTTGGGGGTCACCCCTCCACTTT
CASSYTPHGAWGSPLHF
>TRBD2|TRBJ2-5|TRBV7-2|many
TGTGCCAGCAGCTTAAGGCTAGCGGGGGAACTAGGGGAGACCCAGTACTTC
CASSLRLAGELGETQYF
>TRBD1|TRBJ1-2|TRBV2|many
TGTGCCACGGACAGGGCCTTCCGCAACTATGGCTACACCTTC
CATDRAFRNYGYTF
>TRBD1|TRBJ2-4|TRBV24-1|many
TGTGCCACCAGTGACTCCGGGACAGGGACGAGGAAAAACATTCAGTACTTC
CATSDSGTGTRKNIQYF
>-|TRBJ1-4|TRBV5-7|few
TGTGCCAGCAGCTTGTCGGATACAGAAAATGAAAAACTGTTTTTT
CASSLSDTENEKLFF
>-|TRBJ1-6|TRBV4-3|-
TGCGCCAGCAGCCAAGAGAGGTATCTGACACCCCTCCACTTT
CASSQERYLTPLHF
>-|TRBJ2-5|TRBV7-9|many
TGTGCCAGCAGCTTAGTCTTGGCCAGGGACGAGACCCAGTACTTC
CASSLVLARDETQYF
>-|TRBJ1-5|TRBV24-1|many
TGTGCCACCAGTGACGGCTTCAATCAGCCCCAGCATTTT
CATSDGFNQPQHF
>-|TRBJ2-5|TRBV7-2|-
TGTGCCAGCAGCTTAAACGGGGTACCTAAAGAGACCCAGTACTTC
CASSLNGVPKETQYF
>-|TRBJ2-3|TRBV21-1|many
TGTGCCAGCAGCAATGATACGGGGGGAATAGATACGCAGTATTTT
CASSNDTGGIDTQYF
>-|TRBJ1-1|TRBV12-3/TRBV12-4|-
TGTGCCAGCAGCCGGGACCGGATGAACACTGAAGCTTTCTTT
CASSRDRMNTEAFF
>TRBD1|TRBJ2-1|TRBV6-1|many
TGTGCCAGCCGGGACAGCAGCTCCTACAATGAGCAGTTCTTC
CASRDSSSYNEQFF
>-|TRBJ2-1|TRBV20-1|-
TGCAGTGCTAGAGATCCCCCCTTCCAAGAGCAGTTCTTC
CSARDPPFQEQFF
>-|TRBJ1-1|TRBV6-1|many
TGTGCCAGCAGTGACCGGGGGGGAAGGACTGAAGCTTTCTTT
CASSDRGGRTEAFF
>-|TRBJ2-7|TRBV5-1|-
TGCGCCAGCAGCTTGTACCAGGGCACCTACGAGCAGTACTTC
CASSLYQGTYEQYF
>TRBD1|TRBJ2-1|TRBV7-2|-
TGTGCCAGCACGGACAGGGCTATCAATGAGCAGTTCTTC
CASTDRAINEQFF
>TRBD1|TRBJ1-2|TRBV6-1|few
TGTGCCAGCAACAAGGGACAGGCGACTAACTATGGCTACACCTTC
CASNKGQATNYGYTF
>TRBD1|TRBJ2-7|TRBV29-1|many
TGCAGCGCCATAGGGACAGTAAGCTCCTACGAGCAGTACTTC
CSAIGTVSSYEQYF
>-|TRBJ1-1|TRBV11-2|many
TGTGCCAGCAGCTTAGGGATCCACACTGAAGCTTTCTTT
CASSLGIHTEAFF
>-|TRBJ1-6|TRBV7-2|many
TGTGCCAGCAGCGACGCGGTAGGCAGGGGAAGTTTCAATTCACCCCTCCACTTT
CASSDAVGRGSFNSPLHF
>TRBD1|TRBJ1-1|TRBV29-1|many
TGCAGCGTTGGGGACAGGGTGGCCACTGAAGCTTTCTTT
CSVGDRVATEAFF
>-|TRBJ2-3|TRBV5-1|few
TGCGCCAGCAGCTTTCTTATACTGGGATCAAACACGGATACGCAGTATTTT
CASSFLILGSNTDTQYF
>-|TRBJ2-7|TRBV27|-
TGTGCCAGCAGTTTATACTCAGGGGCTAGCTCCTACGAGCAGTACTTC
CASSLYSGASSYEQYF
>TRBD2|TRBJ2-1|TRBV20-1|many
TGCAGTGCTCTTTTAAGCGGGGGGGGGTCCTACAATGAGCAGTTCTTC
CSALLSGGGSYNEQFF
>TRBD1|TRBJ1-5|TRBV6-2/TRBV6-3|-
TGTGCCAGCAGTCGACAGGGGGCTAGCAATCAGCCCCAGCATTTT
CASSRQGASNQPQHF
>-|TRBJ2-5|TRBV20-1|few
TGCAGTGCTAGAGAGAGAGAGAGGAGGCCCCAAGAGACCCAGTACTTC
CSARERERRPQETQYF
>TRBD2|TRBJ2-1|TRBV7-2|many
TGTGCCAGCAGCTACCCCGGGACTAGCGGGTACAATGAGCAGTTCTTC
CASSYPGTSGYNEQFF
>TRBD2|TRBJ2-2|TRBV29-1|many
TGCAGCGTTGAATTCGGGGGGTTCACCGGGGAGCTGTTTTTT
CSVEFGGFTGELFF
>-|TRBJ2-1|TRBV6-2/TRBV6-3|-
TGTGCCAGCAGTTGGGTCTGGGGGGGCGGAGGCCACTTC
CASSWVWGGGGHF
>TRBD1|TRBJ2-1|TRBV7-9|-
TGTGCCAGCAGCGCACCGGGACAGGGGGCTTATGAGCAGTTCTTC
CASSAPGQGAYEQFF
>-|TRBJ2-1|TRBV12-3/TRBV12-4|many
TGTGCCAGCAGTTTTCAACAGGGCCGCGATGAGCAGTTCTTC
CASSFQQGRDEQFF
>TRBD2|TRBJ2-1|TRBV6-1|-
TGTGCCAGCAGCTCCGGGCTAGCGGGGGGTTATGGGAACAATGAGCAGTTCTTC
CASSSGLAGGYGNNEQFF
>TRBD1|TRBJ1-6|TRBV12-3/TRBV12-4|-
TGTACCAGCAGTCTCCGGACAGGGGGCCTTTCACCCCTCCACTTT
CTSSLRTGGLSPLHF
>TRBD2|TRBJ2-1|TRBV5-5|-
TGTGCCAGCAGCTTGCCCAAGCAGGGGACTAGCGGTTACAATGAGCAGTTCTTC
CASSLPKQGTSGYNEQFF
>TRBD2|TRBJ2-1|TRBV6-4|-
TGTGCCAGCTGTTTACGCACCCGAGGACTAGCGGGGGGTTACAATGAGCAGTTCTTC
CASCLRTRGLAGGYNEQFF